This is a list of T cell receptor beta chains from one sample in a study of cytomegalovirus exposure and HLA in healthy donors. The protocol was immunoSEQ multiplex PCR, while the TCRdb copy is restricted to in-frame clones and leaves out a portion. The sample consists of some 99,000 clones, roughly three quarters of them appearing once. Source material: PBMCs. The receptors come from a man between 40 and 49 years old in good health and CMV-seronegative. CDR3s include the opening cysteine and the closing phenylalanine or tryptophan. Each record gives: clone size, V gene, J gene, D gene, CDR3 protein, CDR3 DNA. D genes are given only for firm matches. Clone size is stated in some rows and not others, as once, few, many or a class when expanded.

once,TRBV28,TRBJ2-7,TRBD2,CASSDPGTTIYEQYF,TGTGCCAGCAGCGACCCCGGGACTACGATCTACGAGCAGTACTTC
once,TRBV5-1,TRBJ1-5,-,CASSSGGQNQPQHF,TGCGCCAGCAGCTCCGGCGGCCAAAATCAGCCCCAGCATTTT
-,TRBV5-4,TRBJ2-7,-,CASSLDTGTGSSYEQYF,TGTGCCAGCAGCTTGGACACCGGGACTGGGAGCTCCTACGAGCAGTACTTC
-,TRBV19,TRBJ1-4,-,CAIGGETTNEKLFF,TGTGCCATCGGAGGGGAGACAACTAATGAAAAACTGTTTTTT
-,TRBV19,TRBJ1-4,-,CASSIGVATNEKLFF,TGTGCCAGTAGTATTGGAGTTGCAACTAATGAAAAACTGTTTTTT
-,TRBV30,TRBJ1-5,-,CAWSVHRMGYSNQPQHF,TGTGCCTGGAGTGTACACAGGATGGGGTATAGCAATCAGCCCCAGCATTTT
-,TRBV7-9,TRBJ2-7,-,CASSFFRTGRRDHHYEQYF,TGTGCCAGCAGCTTCTTCAGGACAGGCCGGCGGGATCACCACTACGAGCAGTACTTC
-,TRBV6-4,TRBJ2-5,TRBD2,CASATPRRWCPSGKETQYF,TGTGCCAGCGCGACTCCTCGGCGTTGGTGCCCTAGCGGGAAAGAGACCCAGTACTTC
-,TRBV29-1,TRBJ1-5,TRBD1,CSVPTGPGQPQHF,TGCAGCGTCCCGACAGGGCCGGGACAGCCCCAGCATTTT
-,TRBV14,TRBJ2-1,TRBD2,CASSPGTSGAYNEQFF,TGTGCCAGCAGCCCCGGGACTAGCGGGGCCTACAATGAGCAGTTCTTC
-,TRBV5-4,TRBJ2-1,-,CASSLAGGGIYEQFF,TGTGCCAGCAGCTTGGCGGGGGGCGGGATTTATGAGCAGTTCTTC
once,TRBV2,TRBJ1-4,-,CASSDRGMGFDEKLFF,TGTGCCAGCAGTGATAGGGGTATGGGGTTCGATGAAAAACTGTTTTTT
-,TRBV6-4,TRBJ2-3,-,CASSQSGGADTQYF,TGTGCCAGCAGTCAGAGCGGAGGGGCAGATACGCAGTATTTT
few,TRBV2,TRBJ2-2,TRBD1,CASYLYRDREDTGELFF,TGTGCCAGTTACCTATACCGGGACAGGGAGGACACCGGGGAGCTGTTTTTT
-,TRBV18,TRBJ2-5,-,CASSHGSQKETQYF,TGTGCCAGCTCCCACGGTAGCCAGAAAGAGACCCAGTACTTC
-,TRBV6-5,TRBJ2-2,TRBD2,CASSALAGAHGELFF,TGTGCCAGCAGTGCCCTAGCGGGAGCTCACGGGGAGCTGTTTTTT
few,TRBV11-2,TRBJ2-7,-,CASSPTGTLYSYEQYF,TGTGCCAGCAGTCCTACAGGTACACTATATTCCTACGAGCAGTACTTC
few,TRBV27,TRBJ2-7,TRBD1,CASNKGQGANYEQYF,TGTGCCAGCAACAAGGGACAGGGCGCAAACTACGAGCAGTACTTC
-,TRBV12-5,TRBJ2-5,-,CASGPQRGQETQYF,TGTGCTAGTGGCCCACAAAGAGGGCAAGAGACCCAGTACTTC
-,TRBV5-5,TRBJ1-5,TRBD1,CASSQRDRGVNQPQHF,TGTGCCAGCAGCCAACGGGACAGGGGCGTCAATCAGCCCCAGCATTTT
-,TRBV4-1,TRBJ2-3,-,CASSPGVADGTDTQYF,TGCGCCAGCAGTCCCGGGGTAGCGGACGGCACAGATACGCAGTATTTT
few,TRBV4-3,TRBJ1-2,-,CASSQEWQGARGYTF,TGCGCCAGCAGCCAAGAGTGGCAGGGCGCTAGGGGCTACACCTTC
-,TRBV5-4,TRBJ1-2,-,CASSLGVGPGEYGYTF,TGTGCCAGCAGCTTGGGGGTGGGCCCGGGGGAATATGGCTACACCTTC
-,TRBV7-9,TRBJ2-7,TRBD1,CASSSDRDRSHEQYF,TGTGCCAGCAGCTCCGACAGGGACAGGTCGCACGAGCAGTACTTC
-,TRBV6-1,TRBJ2-4,-,CASSEWATKNIQYF,TGTGCCAGCAGTGAATGGGCCACCAAAAACATTCAGTACTTC
-,TRBV4-3,TRBJ1-2,-,CASSQAQGNYGYTF,TGCGCCAGCAGCCAAGCCCAGGGTAACTATGGCTACACCTTC
-,TRBV10-1,TRBJ1-1,-,CASSPRGSYTEAFF,TGCGCCAGCAGTCCCCGAGGGAGCTACACTGAAGCTTTCTTT
-,TRBV7-6,TRBJ2-3,TRBD2,CASSLRLAGVGDTQYF,TGTGCCAGCAGCTTAAGACTAGCGGGGGTCGGGGATACGCAGTATTTT
-,TRBV9,TRBJ2-7,-,CASSVGVLAQSYEQYF,TGTGCCAGCAGCGTGGGGGTACTAGCCCAGTCCTACGAGCAGTACTTC
-,TRBV10-1,TRBJ2-3,-,CASSEGGSDTQYF,TGCGCCAGCAGTGAGGGGGGGTCTGATACGCAGTATTTT
-,TRBV10-3,TRBJ1-3,-,CAISPTGTGNTIYF,TGTGCCATCAGCCCCACAGGGACTGGAAACACCATATATTTT